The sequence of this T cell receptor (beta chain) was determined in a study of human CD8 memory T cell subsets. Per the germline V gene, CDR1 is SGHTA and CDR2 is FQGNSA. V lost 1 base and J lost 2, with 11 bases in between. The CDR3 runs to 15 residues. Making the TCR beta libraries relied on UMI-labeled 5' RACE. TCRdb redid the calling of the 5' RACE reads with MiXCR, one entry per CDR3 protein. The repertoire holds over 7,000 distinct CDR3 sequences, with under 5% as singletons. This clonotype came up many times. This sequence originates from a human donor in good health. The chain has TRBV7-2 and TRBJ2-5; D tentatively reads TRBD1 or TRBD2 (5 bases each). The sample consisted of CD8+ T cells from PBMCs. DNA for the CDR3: TGTGCCAGCAGCTTAGGGGGGTACATGCAAGAGACCCAGTACTTC. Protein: CASSLGGYMQETQYF. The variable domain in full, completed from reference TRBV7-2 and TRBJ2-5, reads GAGVSQSPSNKVTEKGKDVELRCDPISGHTALYWYRQSLGQGLEFLIYFQGNSAPDKSGLPSDRFSAERTGGSVSTLTIQRTQQEDSAVYLCASSLGGYMQETQYFGPGTRLLVL.